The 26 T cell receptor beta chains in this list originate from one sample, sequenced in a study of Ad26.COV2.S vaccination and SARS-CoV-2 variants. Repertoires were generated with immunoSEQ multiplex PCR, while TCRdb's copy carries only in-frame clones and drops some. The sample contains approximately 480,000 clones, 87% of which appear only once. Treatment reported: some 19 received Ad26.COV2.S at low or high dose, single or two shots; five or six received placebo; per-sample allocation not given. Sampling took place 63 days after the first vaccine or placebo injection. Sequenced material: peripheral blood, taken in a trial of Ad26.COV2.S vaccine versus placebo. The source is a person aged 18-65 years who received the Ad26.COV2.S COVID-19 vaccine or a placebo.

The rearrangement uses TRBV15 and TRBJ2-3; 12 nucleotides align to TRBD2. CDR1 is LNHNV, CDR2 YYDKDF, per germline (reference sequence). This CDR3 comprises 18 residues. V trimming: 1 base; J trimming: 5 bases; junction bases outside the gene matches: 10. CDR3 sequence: CATSRGASGRASGDTQYF. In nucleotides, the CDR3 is TGTGCCACCAGCAGAGGGGCTAGCGGGAGGGCCTCCGGAGATACGCAGTATTTT.

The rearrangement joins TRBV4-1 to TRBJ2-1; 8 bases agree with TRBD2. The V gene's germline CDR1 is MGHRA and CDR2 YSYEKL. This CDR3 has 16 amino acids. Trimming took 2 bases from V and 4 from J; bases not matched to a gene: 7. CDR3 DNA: TGCGCCAGCAGCCAAAATCTAGCGGGTTATTACAATGAGCAGTTCTTC. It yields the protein CASSQNLAGYYNEQFF.

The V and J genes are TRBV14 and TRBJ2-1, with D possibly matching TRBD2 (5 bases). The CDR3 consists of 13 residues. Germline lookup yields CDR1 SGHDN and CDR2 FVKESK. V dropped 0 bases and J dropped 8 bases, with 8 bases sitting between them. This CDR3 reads CASSQDLSDEQFF. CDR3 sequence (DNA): TGTGCCAGCAGCCAAGATCTTAGCGATGAGCAGTTCTTC. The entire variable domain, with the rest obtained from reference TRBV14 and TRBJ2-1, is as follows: EAGVTQFPSHSVIEKGQTVTLRCDPISGHDNLYWYRRVMGKEIKFLLHFVKESKQDESGMPNNRFLAERTGGTYSTLKVQPAELEDSGVYFCASSQDLSDEQFFGPGTRLTVL.

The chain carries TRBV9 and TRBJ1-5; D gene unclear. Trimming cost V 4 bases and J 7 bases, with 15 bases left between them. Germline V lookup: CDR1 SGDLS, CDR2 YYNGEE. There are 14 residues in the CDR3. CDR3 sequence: CASSHRPPMQPQHF. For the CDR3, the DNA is TGTGCCAGCAGCCACCGACCCCCGATGCAGCCCCAGCATTTT.

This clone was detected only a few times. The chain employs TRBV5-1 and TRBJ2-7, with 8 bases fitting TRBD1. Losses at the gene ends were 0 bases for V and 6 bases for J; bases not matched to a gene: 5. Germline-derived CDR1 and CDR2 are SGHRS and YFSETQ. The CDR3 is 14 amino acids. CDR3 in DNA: TGCGCCAGCAGCTTGGCTGGACAGGGCACCGAGCAGTACTTC. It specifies CASSLAGQGTEQYF.

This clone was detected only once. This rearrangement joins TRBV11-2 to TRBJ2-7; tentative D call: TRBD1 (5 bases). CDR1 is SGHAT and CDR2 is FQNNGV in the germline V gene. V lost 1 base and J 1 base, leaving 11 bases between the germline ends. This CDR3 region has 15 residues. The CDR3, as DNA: TGTGCCAGCAGCTTAGTACAGGCAGCGTCCTACGAGCAGTACTTC. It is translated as CASSLVQAASYEQYF.

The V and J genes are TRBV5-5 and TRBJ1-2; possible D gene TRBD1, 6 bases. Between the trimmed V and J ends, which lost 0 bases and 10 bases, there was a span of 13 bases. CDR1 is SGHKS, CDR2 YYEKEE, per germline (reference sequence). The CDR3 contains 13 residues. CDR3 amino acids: CASSLETGPNYTF. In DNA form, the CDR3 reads TGTGCCAGCAGCTTGGAGACAGGACCAAACTACACCTTC.

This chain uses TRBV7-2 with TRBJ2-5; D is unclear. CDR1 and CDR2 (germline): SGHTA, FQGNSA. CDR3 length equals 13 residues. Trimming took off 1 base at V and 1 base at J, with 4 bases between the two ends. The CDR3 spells CASSLGFQETQYF. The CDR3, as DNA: TGTGCCAGCAGCTTAGGCTTCCAAGAGACCCAGTACTTC.

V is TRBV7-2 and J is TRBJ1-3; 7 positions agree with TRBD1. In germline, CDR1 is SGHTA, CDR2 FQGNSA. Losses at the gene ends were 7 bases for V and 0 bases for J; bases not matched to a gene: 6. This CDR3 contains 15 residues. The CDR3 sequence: CASNPTGSSGNTIYF. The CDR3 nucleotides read TGTGCCAGCAACCCGACAGGGAGCTCTGGAAACACCATATATTTT.

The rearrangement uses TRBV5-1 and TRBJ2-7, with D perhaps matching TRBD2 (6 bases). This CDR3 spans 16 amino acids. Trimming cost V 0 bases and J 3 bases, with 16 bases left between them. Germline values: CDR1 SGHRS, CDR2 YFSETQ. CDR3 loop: CASSLDGTWRVYEQYF. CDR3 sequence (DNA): TGCGCCAGCAGCTTGGATGGGACCTGGAGGGTCTACGAGCAGTACTTC.

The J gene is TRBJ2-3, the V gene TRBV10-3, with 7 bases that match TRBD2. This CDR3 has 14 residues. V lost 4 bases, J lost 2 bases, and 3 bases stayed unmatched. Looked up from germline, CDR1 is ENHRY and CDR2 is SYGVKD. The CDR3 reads CAISVAGDTDTQYF. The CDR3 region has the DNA TGTGCCATCAGTGTGGCGGGGGACACAGATACGCAGTATTTT.

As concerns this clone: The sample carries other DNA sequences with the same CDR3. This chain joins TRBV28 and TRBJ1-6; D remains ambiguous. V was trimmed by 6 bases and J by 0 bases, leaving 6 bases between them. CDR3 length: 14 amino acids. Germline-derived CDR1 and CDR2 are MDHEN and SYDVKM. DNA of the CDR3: TGTGCCAGCAGGGAGAGCTCCTATAATTCACCCCTCCACTTT. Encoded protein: CASRESSYNSPLHF.

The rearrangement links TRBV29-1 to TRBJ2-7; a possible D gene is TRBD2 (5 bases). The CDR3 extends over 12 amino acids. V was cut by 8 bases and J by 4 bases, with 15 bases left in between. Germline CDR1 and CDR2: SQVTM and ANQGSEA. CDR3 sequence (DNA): TGCAGCACCATGACGGGGATATACGAGCAGTACTTC. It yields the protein CSTMTGIYEQYF.

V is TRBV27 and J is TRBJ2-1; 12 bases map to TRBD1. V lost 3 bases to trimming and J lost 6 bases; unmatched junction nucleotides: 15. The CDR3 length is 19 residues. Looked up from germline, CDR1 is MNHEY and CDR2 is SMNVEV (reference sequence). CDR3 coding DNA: TGTGCCAGCAGTTTTCTGGGACAGGGGGCTTTGGCGGGGGGCAATGAGCAGTTCTTC. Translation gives CASSFLGQGALAGGNEQFF.

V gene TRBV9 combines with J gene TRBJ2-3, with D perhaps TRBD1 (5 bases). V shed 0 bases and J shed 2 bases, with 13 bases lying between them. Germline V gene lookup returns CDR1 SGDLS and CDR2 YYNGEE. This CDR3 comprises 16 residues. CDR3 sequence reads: CASSVANRQYTDTQYF. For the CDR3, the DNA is TGTGCCAGCAGCGTAGCTAATCGACAGTACACAGATACGCAGTATTTT. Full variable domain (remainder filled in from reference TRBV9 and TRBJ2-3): DSGVTQTPKHLITATGQRVTLRCSPRSGDLSVYWYQQSLDQGLQFLIQYYNGEERAKGNILERFSAQQFPDLHSELNLSSLELGDSALYFCASSVANRQYTDTQYFGPGTRLTVL.

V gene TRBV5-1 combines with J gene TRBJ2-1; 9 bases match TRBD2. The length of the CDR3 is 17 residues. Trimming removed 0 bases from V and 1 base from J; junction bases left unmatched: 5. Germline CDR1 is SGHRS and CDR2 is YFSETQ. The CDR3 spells CASSLGDAGGSYNEQFF. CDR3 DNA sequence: TGCGCCAGCAGCTTGGGCGATGCGGGAGGGTCCTACAATGAGCAGTTCTTC.

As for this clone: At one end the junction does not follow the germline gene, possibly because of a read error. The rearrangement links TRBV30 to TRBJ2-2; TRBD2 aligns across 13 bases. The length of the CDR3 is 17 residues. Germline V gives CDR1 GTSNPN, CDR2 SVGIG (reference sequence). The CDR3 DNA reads TGTGCCTGGAGTGGAAGGACTAGCGGGAGAATCGGCGGGGAGCTGTGTTTT. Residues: CAWSGRTSGRIGGELCF.

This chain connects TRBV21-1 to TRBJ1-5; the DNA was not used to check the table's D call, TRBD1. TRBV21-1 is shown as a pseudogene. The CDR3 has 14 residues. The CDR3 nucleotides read TGTGCCAGCAGCCGGAGGGGGCCCAATCAGCCCCAGCATTTT. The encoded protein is CASSRRGPNQPQHF.

This chain's CDR3 is CASSPPQNTEAFF. CDR3 in DNA: TGTGCCAGCTCACCACCGCAGAACACTGAAGCTTTCTTT. The genes are TRBV18 and TRBJ1-1; D is ambiguous. The CDR3 spans 13 residues. CDR1 and CDR2 from the germline V gene are KGHSH and LQKENI. V gave up 0 bases and J gave up 1 base, with 3 bases separating them.

CDR3 in amino acids: CASSELDGVFGYTF. DNA of the CDR3: TGTGCCAGCAGTGAACTGGACGGAGTCTTCGGCTACACCTTC. The gene calls are TRBV25-1 and TRBJ1-2; unclear D gene. Per the germline V gene, CDR1 is MGHDK and CDR2 is SYGVNS. CDR3 length: 14 amino acids. Trimming took 2 bases from V and 8 from J, leaving 15 bases between them.

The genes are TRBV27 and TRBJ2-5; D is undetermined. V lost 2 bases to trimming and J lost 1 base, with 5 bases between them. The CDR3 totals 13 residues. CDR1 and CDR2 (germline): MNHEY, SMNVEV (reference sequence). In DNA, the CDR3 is TGTGCCAGCAGTTTAAGTGGCCAAGAGACCCAGTACTTC. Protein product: CASSLSGQETQYF.

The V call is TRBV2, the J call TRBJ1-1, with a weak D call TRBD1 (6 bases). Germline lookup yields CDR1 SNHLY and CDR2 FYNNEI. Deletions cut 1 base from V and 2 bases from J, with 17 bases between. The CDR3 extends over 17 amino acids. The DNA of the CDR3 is TGTGCCAGCAGTGAAGATGGGACAAGTCATCCCAACACTGAAGCTTTCTTT. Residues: CASSEDGTSHPNTEAFF.

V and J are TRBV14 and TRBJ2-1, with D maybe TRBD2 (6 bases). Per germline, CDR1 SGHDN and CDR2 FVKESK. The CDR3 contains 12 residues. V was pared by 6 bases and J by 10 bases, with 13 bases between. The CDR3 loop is CASRGGAVEQFF. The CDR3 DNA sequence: TGTGCCAGCAGAGGAGGGGCGGTCGAGCAGTTCTTC.

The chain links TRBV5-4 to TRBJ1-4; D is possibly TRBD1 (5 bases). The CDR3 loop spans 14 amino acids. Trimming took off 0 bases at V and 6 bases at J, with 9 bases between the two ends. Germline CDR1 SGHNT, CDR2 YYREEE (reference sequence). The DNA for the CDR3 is TGTGCCAGCAGCTTGGCCATGGGGGATGAAAAACTGTTTTTT. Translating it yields CASSLAMGDEKLFF.

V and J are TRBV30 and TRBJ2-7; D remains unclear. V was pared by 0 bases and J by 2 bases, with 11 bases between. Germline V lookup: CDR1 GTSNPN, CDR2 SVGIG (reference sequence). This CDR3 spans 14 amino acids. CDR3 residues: CAWSVGLQTYEQYF. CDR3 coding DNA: TGTGCCTGGAGTGTAGGGCTTCAAACCTACGAGCAGTACTTC.

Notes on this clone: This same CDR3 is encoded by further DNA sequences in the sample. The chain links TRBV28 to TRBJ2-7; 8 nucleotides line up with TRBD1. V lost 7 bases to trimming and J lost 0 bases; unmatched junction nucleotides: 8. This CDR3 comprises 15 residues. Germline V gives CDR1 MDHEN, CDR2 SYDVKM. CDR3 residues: CASNPGQGSSYEQYF. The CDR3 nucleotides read TGTGCCAGCAACCCAGGACAGGGTAGCTCCTACGAGCAGTACTTC.